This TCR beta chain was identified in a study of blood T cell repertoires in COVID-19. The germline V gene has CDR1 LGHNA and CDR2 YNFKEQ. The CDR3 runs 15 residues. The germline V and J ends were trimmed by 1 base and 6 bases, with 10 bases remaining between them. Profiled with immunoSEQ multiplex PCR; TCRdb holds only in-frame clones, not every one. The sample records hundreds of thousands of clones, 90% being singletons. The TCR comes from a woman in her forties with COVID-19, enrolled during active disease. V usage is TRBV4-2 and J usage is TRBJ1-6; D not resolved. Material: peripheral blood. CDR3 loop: CASSQGRWVNSPLHF. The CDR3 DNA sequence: TGTGCCAGCAGCCAAGGGAGGTGGGTTAATTCACCCCTCCACTTT.